What follows are 10 T cell receptor beta chains derived from one specimen sequenced in a study of liver allograft versus peripheral blood T cells. Across the whole study: Hepatic allograft T cell receptor repertoires were evaluated relative to those present in recipients' peripheral blood.

TCRdb re-analysed the reads in MiXCR, keeping a single row per CDR3 protein. The sample lists roughly 2,000 distinct CDR3 sequences; approximately 20% were seen once. The receptor set was obtained from a human patient who had a liver transplant. Some T cells may be graft donor cells.

In its sample, this clonotype is medium-sized (0.01 to 0.1%). Here the CDR3 DNA reads TGTGCCAGCTCACCACCAAATTTTGACGGACAGCTAAACTATGGCTACACCTTC. Protein product: CASSPPNFDGQLNYGYTF. The rearrangement links TRBV18 to TRBJ1-2; a weak D match, TRBD1 (6 bases). CDR1 is KGHSH and CDR2 is LQKENI in the germline V gene. V was shortened by 0 bases and J by 2 bases, with 19 bases between the two germline ends. The CDR3 totals 18 residues.

The chain couples TRBV5-6 to TRBJ2-7, with 8 bases aligning to TRBD1. This CDR3 region has 14 residues. V lost 3 bases to trimming and J lost 1 base; unmatched junction nucleotides: 3. CDR1 and CDR2 (germline): SGHDT, YYEEEE. CDR3 bases: TGTGCCAGCAGCTGGGACAGGACATCCTACGAGCAGTACTTC. Protein: CASSWDRTSYEQYF.

This clonotype was seen at least ten times. The chain is built from TRBV10-3 and TRBJ2-7; D could derive from TRBD1 or TRBD2 (6 bases each). V was trimmed by 4 bases and J by 6 bases, leaving 10 bases between them. The CDR3 is 12 residues long. Germline CDR1 is ENHRY and CDR2 is SYGVKD. CDR3 residues: CAISVSGAEQYF. The CDR3 DNA is TGTGCCATCAGTGTATCGGGGGCCGAGCAGTACTTC.

The chain links TRBV28 to TRBJ1-1; the match to TRBD1 covers 8 bases. The CDR3 covers 16 residues. V was clipped by 6 bases and J by 0 bases; unmatched bases: 9. CDR1 is MDHEN and CDR2 is SYDVKM in the germline V gene. The CDR3 here is CASSLGTGELNTEAFF. CDR3 DNA: TGTGCCAGCAGCCTCGGGACAGGAGAATTGAACACTGAAGCTTTCTTT.

This sequence joins TRBV10-2 and TRBJ2-7; 7 bases fit TRBD2. Germline V gene sequence: CDR1 WSHSY, CDR2 SAAADI. V lost 1 base, J lost 0 bases, and 6 bases stayed unmatched. The CDR3 is 16 amino acids. The CDR3 sequence is CASSELVAGLSYEQYF. CDR3 nucleotides: TGCGCCAGCAGTGAGTTGGTAGCGGGCCTCTCCTACGAGCAGTACTTC.

This clonotype was counted a single time. The chain's CDR3 is CASRSPVGAQNEQYF. In DNA, the CDR3 is TGTGCCAGCAGGTCACCCGTTGGGGCGCAAAACGAGCAGTACTTC. The rearrangement links TRBV6-2 or TRBV6-3 to TRBJ2-7; TRBD1 might be the D (5 bases). Germline V gene data show CDR1 as MNHEY and CDR2 as SVGEGT. CDR3 length equals 15 residues. V lost 6 bases to trimming and J lost 5 bases, with 20 bases between them.

The chain employs TRBV5-4 and TRBJ1-2; D uncertain. The V end lost 0 bases, the J end lost 1 base, and 4 bases lay between the germline ends. Germline CDR1 SGHNT, CDR2 YYREEE (reference sequence). The CDR3 is made up of 13 amino acids. CDR3 bases: TGTGCCAGCAGCTTGGACATTAACTATGGCTACACCTTC. The encoded protein is CASSLDINYGYTF.

This clonotype was observed a handful of times. This chain uses TRBV6-5 with TRBJ1-2, with D possibly TRBD1 on 6 matching bases. V lost 2 bases to trimming and J lost 6 bases, with 31 bases between them. The CDR3 has 20 amino acids. Germline V gene lookup returns CDR1 MNHEY and CDR2 SVGAGI. As DNA, the CDR3 is TGTGCCAGCAGTTACACACTATCCCCCCGGGGGCGAACCTTCCTTCATGGCTACACCTTC. Translation gives CASSYTLSPRGRTFLHGYTF.

This clonotype was seen only a few times. This sequence joins TRBV6-5 and TRBJ1-1, with 8 positions matching TRBD2. The J call may be in error: the DNA end matches TRBJ2-1 better. Per the germline V gene, CDR1 is MNHEY and CDR2 is SVGAGI. This CDR3 comprises 12 residues. The CDR3 loop is CASTSGSYEQFF. The CDR3 DNA is TGTGCCAGCACCAGCGGGAGCTATGAGCAGTTCTTC.

By its share, this clonotype is medium-sized. The genes are TRBV19 and TRBJ2-7; D gene ambiguous. The V gene's germline CDR1 is LNHDA and CDR2 SQIVND (reference sequence). V was trimmed by 8 bases and J by 0 bases, leaving 14 bases between them. The CDR3 covers 14 residues. The DNA of the CDR3 is TGTGCCAGTGGCCCAAGGTGGGGCTCCTACGAGCAGTACTTC. It yields the protein CASGPRWGSYEQYF.